The text below deals with one T cell receptor beta chain. Germline CDR1 MNHNY, CDR2 SVGAGI (reference sequence). The CDR3 covers 12 residues. The V gene lost 5 bases and the J gene lost 10 bases, with 14 bases spanning the gap. This sample stems from a study of circulating and synovial CD4+ cells in juvenile arthritis. Only in-frame clones appear in the TCRdb table, and some are missing; sequencing was by immunoSEQ multiplex PCR. The sample includes around 30,000 clones, about 95% seen only once; the top ten take approximately 0.68%. The sequenced material came from CD4+ T cells from blood. The chain uses TRBV6-6 and TRBJ1-1, with D possibly TRBD1 on 6 matching bases. The sequence was collected from a human donor with juvenile idiopathic arthritis. The CDR3 DNA follows: TGTGCCAGCAGTCCCAGGGGTTTGGGAGCTTTCTTT. Its protein is CASSPRGLGAFF.